This T cell receptor beta chain was retrieved from a study of blood T cell repertoires in COVID-19. The wider study: The cDNA or gDNA used as material had been derived from T cells, B-cell-depleted T cells, or PBMCs.

Seattle cases were enrolled at active infection and followed longitudinally. In the original processing: Reference gene primer amplification yielded estimated nucleated cell counts. Clones were sequenced by immunoSEQ multiplex PCR, and TCRdb holds only the in-frame ones, with some missing. From that table come the V and J calls and clone size; the DNA was used to work out D and trimming. The sample lists about 530,000 clones, around nine tenths seen once, with roughly 8.3% in the top ten. Germline lookup yields CDR1 LGHNT and CDR2 FRNRAP. The V end was cut by 0 bases, the J end by 7 bases, with 22 bases between. CDR3 length: 18 residues.

The rearrangement uses TRBV12-5 and TRBJ1-3; no reliable D call. The material sequenced was peripheral blood. The source of this sequence is a woman in her forties or fifties with COVID-19, enrolled during active disease. The CDR3 reads CASGLVLLPGERRNTIYF. The CDR3 bases are TGTGCTAGTGGTTTGGTACTTCTCCCCGGGGAAAGAAGGAACACCATATATTTT.